Shown below are 8 T cell receptor beta chains from a single sample sequenced in a study of blood T cell repertoires in COVID-19. Generated by immunoSEQ multiplex PCR, the TCRdb table keeps only in-frame clones and is missing some. The sample lists under 140,000 clones, approximately 90% occurring once. Sequences were obtained from peripheral blood. These receptors originate from a woman between 50 and 59 years old with acute or convalescent COVID-19.

The rearrangement joins TRBV29-1 to TRBJ2-7; 8 positions agree with TRBD1. The V gene's germline CDR1 is SQVTM and CDR2 ANQGSEA. This CDR3 region has 12 residues. The V segment lost 4 bases and the J segment 7 bases; nucleotides outside the gene matches: 6. CDR3 sequence reads: CSVAWTGQEQYF. The CDR3 DNA follows: TGCAGCGTTGCCTGGACAGGGCAAGAGCAGTACTTC.

The V call is TRBV6-5, the J call TRBJ2-7; weak D call: TRBD2 (6 bases). CDR1 is MNHEY and CDR2 is SVGAGI in the germline V gene. CDR3 length equals 13 residues. V was cut by 2 bases and J by 1 base, with 6 bases left in between. The CDR3 DNA is TGTGCCAGCAGTTACGGACTATCCTACGAGCAGTACTTC. It encodes CASSYGLSYEQYF.

CDR3 region: CASSGGTGGPDTQYF. Here the CDR3 DNA reads TGCGCCAGCAGCGGAGGGACAGGGGGTCCAGATACGCAGTATTTT. The chain employs TRBV5-1 and TRBJ2-3; 11 bases are a match to TRBD1. The CDR3 is 15 amino acids. Trimming took 4 bases from V and 4 from J; bases not matched to a gene: 5. Per the germline V gene, CDR1 is SGHRS and CDR2 is YFSETQ.

The chain combines TRBV18 with TRBJ2-5; maybe TRBD1 (5 bases). V was cut by 2 bases and J by 3 bases, with 10 bases left in between. The CDR3 loop spans 14 amino acids. CDR1 KGHSH and CDR2 LQKENI come from the germline V gene. CDR3 in DNA: TGTGCCAGCTCACCAACTGGGGCTGAAGAGACCCAGTACTTC. Protein sequence: CASSPTGAEETQYF. The full variable domain, with the rest looked up from reference TRBV18 and TRBJ2-5, is NAGVMQNPRHLVRRRGQEARLRCSPMKGHSHVYWYRQLPEEGLKFMVYLQKENIIDESGMPKERFSAEFPKEGPSILRIQQVVRGDSAAYFCASSPTGAEETQYFGPGTRLLVL.

The chain is built from TRBV28 and TRBJ1-5; D call uncertain. The CDR3 consists of 14 residues. The V gene's germline CDR1 is MDHEN and CDR2 SYDVKM. Trimming stripped 5 bases from V and 5 bases from J, with 13 bases between. CDR3 DNA sequence: TGTGCCAGCAGTCCTCCGGGAGGGTATCAGCCCCAGCATTTT. The encoded protein is CASSPPGGYQPQHF.

This chain uses TRBV2 with TRBJ2-2, with TRBD1 matching 7 bases. From germline, CDR1 is SNHLY and CDR2 FYNNEI. The length of the CDR3 is 13 residues. V shed 7 bases and J 6 bases; nucleotides not matched to a gene: 5. The CDR3: CASITTGAGELFF. CDR3 nucleotides: TGTGCCAGCATAACCACAGGGGCCGGGGAGCTGTTTTTT.

The chain recombines TRBV3-1 (or the pseudogene TRBV3-2) with TRBJ1-1; D may be TRBD1 (6 bases). The CDR3 is 16 residues long. Germline CDR1 reads LGHDT; CDR2 reads YNNKEL (reference sequence). V lost 7 bases to trimming and J lost 2 bases, with 20 bases between them. CDR3 protein: CASNRKGAGVNTEAFF. The CDR3 region has the DNA TGTGCCAGCAACCGAAAAGGGGCAGGGGTTAACACTGAAGCTTTCTTT.

This chain connects TRBV28 to TRBJ2-1; 14 bases are shared with TRBD2. V trimming: 5 bases; J trimming: 4 bases; junction bases outside the gene matches: 10. The germline V gene encodes CDR1 MDHEN and CDR2 SYDVKM. The CDR3 has 18 amino acids. This chain's CDR3 is CASSPGTSGRSLYNEQFF. The CDR3 DNA is TGTGCCAGCAGTCCCGGGACTAGCGGGAGAAGTCTGTACAATGAGCAGTTCTTC.